This T cell receptor beta chain comes out of a study of shared clonotypes between healthy human individuals. Study in general: Each donor contributed plates that comprised three CD4 naive, three CD4 memory, two CD8 naive and one CD8 memory. Study findings and constraints: Although depth was large, rarefaction showed that sequencing of the sorted subsets was incomplete. There were few donors, and this limited the genetic and exposure-history diversity represented. Blood was the sole source, and tissue repertoires probably differ.

This clone was detected a few times. As yet, its antigen is unknown. TCRdb's table, derived via immunoSEQ multiplex PCR, lists solely in-frame clones and lacks some. The sample yields about 2 million clones, 90% to 95% seen once. The CDR3 runs 15 residues. V lost 0 bases to trimming and J lost 1 base, with 8 bases between them. The germline gives CDR1 MNHNY, CDR2 SVGAGI (reference sequence). The sample taken for sequencing was naive CD4+ T cells sorted from blood. Specified subset: CD45RA+ positively selected. The receptor was derived from a man between 18 and 29 years old in good health. The chain links TRBV6-6 to TRBJ2-3; D gene uncertain. The CDR3 DNA reads TGTGCCAGCAGTTACTCGATGTGGGGCACAGATACGCAGTATTTT. Translated: CASSYSMWGTDTQYF.